One and the same sample provided the 22 T cell receptor beta chains below, sequenced in a study of blood T cell repertoires in COVID-19. The protocol was immunoSEQ multiplex PCR, while the TCRdb copy is restricted to in-frame clones and leaves out a portion. The table has over 45,000 clones, approximately 84% seen once. The specimen was peripheral blood. The receptors were gathered from a man between 50 and 59 years old with active COVID-19.

DNA for the CDR3: TGTGCCAGCACTCCACTGCACATTGGGGCTCCAGATACGCAGTATTTT. This encodes CASTPLHIGAPDTQYF. This chain connects TRBV2 to TRBJ2-3, with D perhaps TRBD1 (5 bases). Looked up from germline, CDR1 is SNHLY and CDR2 is FYNNEI. Trimming removed 7 bases at V and 4 bases at J, with 21 bases between. CDR3 length: 16 residues.

J is TRBJ1-1 and V is TRBV4-1, with D possibly matching TRBD1 (5 bases). Trimming left V 2 bases short and J 8 bases short, with 12 bases between. Germline V gene lookup returns CDR1 MGHRA and CDR2 YSYEKL. The CDR3 covers 13 residues. The CDR3 DNA follows: TGCGCCAGCAGCCAAAACTCAGGGAAAGAAGCTTTCTTT. Translated: CASSQNSGKEAFF.

The rearrangement joins TRBV7-2 to TRBJ2-3; TRBD2 aligns across 7 bases. With 1 base clipped from V and 0 bases from J, the junction kept 4 bases outside the gene matches. There are 16 residues in the CDR3. Germline V gives CDR1 SGHTA, CDR2 FQGNSA. CDR3 region: CASSLVAGGSTDTQYF. In DNA, the CDR3 is TGTGCCAGCAGCTTAGTAGCCGGGGGGAGCACAGATACGCAGTATTTT.

The rearrangement joins TRBV7-2 to TRBJ1-3; D remains unclear. V lost 6 bases to trimming and J lost 3 bases, with 9 bases between them. This CDR3 has 13 amino acids. Germline CDR1 reads SGHTA; CDR2 reads FQGNSA. The CDR3 DNA is TGTGCCAGCAGGGGAGGTGGTGGAAACACCATATATTTT. Translating it yields CASRGGGGNTIYF.

V is TRBV9 and J is TRBJ2-1; tentative D call: TRBD2 (5 bases). V gave up 0 bases and J gave up 0 bases, with 16 bases separating them. This CDR3 spans 18 amino acids. Germline CDR1 reads SGDLS; CDR2 reads YYNGEE. The CDR3: CASSVAWSLGSSYNEQFF. In DNA, the CDR3 is TGTGCCAGCAGCGTAGCATGGAGCTTAGGGAGCTCCTACAATGAGCAGTTCTTC.

The J gene is TRBJ2-2, the V gene TRBV6-5; 9 nucleotides match TRBD1. Germline CDR1 is MNHEY and CDR2 is SVGAGI. The length of the CDR3 is 16 residues. J lost 6 bases, V lost 3 bases, and 8 bases had no gene match. CDR3 sequence: CASSYGGQGFSGELFF. The DNA for the CDR3 is TGTGCCAGCAGTTATGGGGGACAGGGTTTTTCCGGGGAGCTGTTTTTT.

This clone has a single count. The chain is built from TRBV7-9 and TRBJ2-5; 10 positions match TRBD2. V lost 1 base, J lost 2 bases, and 10 bases stayed unmatched. The germline gives CDR1 SEHNR, CDR2 FQNEAQ (reference sequence). The CDR3 consists of 18 residues. CDR3 coding DNA: TGTGCCAGCAGCTTAGAGTTTCGCGGACTAGCGGAACAAGAGACCCAGTACTTC. Encoded protein: CASSLEFRGLAEQETQYF.

V and J are TRBV6-5 and TRBJ2-1, with TRBD2 matching 8 bases. V dropped 0 bases and J dropped 13; count of bases not matched to a gene: 8. The CDR3 sequence is 14 residues long. Germline V CDR1 and CDR2: MNHEY, SVGAGI. The CDR3 loop reads CASSYSDSGGSQFF. CDR3 DNA sequence: TGTGCCAGCAGTTACTCTGACAGCGGGGGTTCCCAGTTCTTC.

CDR3 bases: TGTGCCAGCAGCTTAGCCGTAGCGGAGACGAACACCGGGGAGCTGTTTTTT. It yields the protein CASSLAVAETNTGELFF. V and J are TRBV5-4 and TRBJ2-2; possibly TRBD2 for D (6 bases). This CDR3 has 17 residues. CDR1 and CDR2 (germline): SGHNT, YYREEE (reference sequence). Trimming cost V 2 bases and J 0 bases, with 14 bases left between them.

The chain employs TRBV3-1 (or the pseudogene TRBV3-2) and TRBJ1-1; D not resolved. Trimming removed 4 bases at V and 4 bases at J, with 13 bases between. The CDR3 is 14 amino acids. Germline CDR1 LGHDT, CDR2 YNNKEL (reference sequence). The CDR3 region is CASSPNLVVTEAFF. The CDR3 nucleotides are TGTGCCAGCAGCCCTAACTTGGTGGTCACTGAAGCTTTCTTT.

This chain joins TRBV6-2 or TRBV6-3 and TRBJ1-5; D unresolved. The CDR3 sequence is 14 residues long. CDR1 MNHEY and CDR2 SVGEGT come from the germline V gene. The V end lost 6 bases, the J end lost 4 bases, and 13 bases lay between the germline ends. The CDR3 DNA is TGTGCCAGCAGCAGCCGGGAAAAAAATCAGCCCCAGCATTTT. Translating it yields CASSSREKNQPQHF.

The count of this clone is one. This chain links TRBV5-4 with TRBJ1-1; D possibly corresponds to TRBD1 (6 bases). The CDR3 contains 15 residues. Germline V gene lookup returns CDR1 SGHNT and CDR2 YYREEE (reference sequence). Trimming pared 7 bases from V and 4 bases from J, leaving 20 bases between. CDR3 sequence reads: CASGREGGQGTEAFF. The CDR3 DNA sequence: TGTGCCAGCGGACGTGAGGGGGGGCAGGGCACTGAAGCTTTCTTT.

This clone was seen a single time. The chain joins TRBV5-1 to TRBJ2-7; a weak D match, TRBD1 (6 bases). The V gene's germline CDR1 is SGHRS and CDR2 YFSETQ. V was shortened by 4 bases and J by 3 bases, with 17 bases between the two germline ends. The CDR3 covers 15 residues. This CDR3 is CASSPREDSYYEQYF. The CDR3 DNA is TGCGCCAGCAGCCCGAGAGAGGACAGCTACTACGAGCAGTACTTC.

This sequence joins TRBV14 and TRBJ2-2; TRBD1 matches at 7 bases. CDR1 SGHDN and CDR2 FVKESK come from the germline V gene. The ends lost 4 bases at V and 6 bases at J; junction bases unmatched: 14. The CDR3 runs to 17 residues. The CDR3 region has the DNA TGTGCCAGCAGCCCTTCTACAGGGGCGAGTAACGCCGGGGAGCTGTTTTTT. This encodes CASSPSTGASNAGELFF. Looking up the rest from reference TRBV14 and TRBJ2-2 gives the full variable domain: EAGVTQFPSHSVIEKGQTVTLRCDPISGHDNLYWYRRVMGKEIKFLLHFVKESKQDESGMPNNRFLAERTGGTYSTLKVQPAELEDSGVYFCASSPSTGASNAGELFFGEGSRLTVL.

The chain recombines TRBV10-3 with TRBJ2-1; TRBD2 matches 12 bases. The V segment lost 3 bases and the J segment 9 bases; nucleotides outside the gene matches: 6. The germline V gene has CDR1 ENHRY and CDR2 SYGVKD. The CDR3 is 15 amino acids. The CDR3 sequence: CAISDRLAGVGEQFF. Written as DNA, the CDR3 is TGTGCCATCAGTGATAGACTAGCGGGGGTAGGTGAGCAGTTCTTC.

This clone occurred once. This rearrangement joins TRBV25-1 to TRBJ2-7; 12 nucleotides line up with TRBD2. V shed 5 bases, J shed 6 bases, and the junction held 8 bases outside the gene matches. The germline CDR1 and CDR2 sequences are MGHDK and SYGVNS. There are 15 residues in the CDR3. The CDR3 nucleotides read TGTGCCAGCAGTCGCTCGCTAGCGGGGGGGCGCGAGCAGTACTTC. Amino acids: CASSRSLAGGREQYF.

The gene calls are TRBV7-9 and TRBJ2-7, with 7 nucleotides matching TRBD1. The CDR3 spans 14 residues. After removal of 1 base from V and 10 bases from J, the junction contained 10 bases not matched to a gene. The V gene's germline CDR1 is SEHNR and CDR2 FQNEAQ (reference sequence). CDR3 nucleotides: TGTGCCAGCAGCTTAGAGGGGACAGCGGCGATTCAGTACTTC. Amino acid sequence: CASSLEGTAAIQYF. Full variable domain (missing parts from reference TRBV7-9 and TRBJ2-7): DTGVSQNPRHKITKRGQNVTFRCDPISEHNRLYWYRQTLGQGPEFLTYFQNEAQLEKSRLLSDRFSAERPKGSFSTLEIQRTEQGDSAMYLCASSLEGTAAIQYFGPGTRLTVT.

This chain connects TRBV5-1 to TRBJ2-7; D may be TRBD2 (6 bases). Germline loops: CDR1 SGHRS, CDR2 YFSETQ. Trimming took 0 bases from V and 5 from J, leaving 12 bases between them. The CDR3 loop spans 14 amino acids. The chain's CDR3 is CASSLGRERNEQYF. In DNA form, the CDR3 reads TGCGCCAGCAGCTTGGGTCGGGAGAGAAACGAGCAGTACTTC.

The chain links TRBV20-1 to TRBJ2-3; unclear D gene. The length of the CDR3 is 11 residues. Germline V lookup: CDR1 DFQATT, CDR2 SNEGSKA (reference sequence). V was pared by 5 bases and J by 4 bases, with 7 bases between. The CDR3 spells CSAPPADTQYF. The CDR3, as DNA: TGCAGTGCTCCCCCTGCAGATACGCAGTATTTT.

J is TRBJ2-3 and V is TRBV6-5; possible D gene TRBD2, 5 bases. CDR1 and CDR2 (germline): MNHEY, SVGAGI. Trimming pared 4 bases from V and 4 bases from J, leaving 12 bases between. The CDR3 extends over 14 amino acids. The CDR3 sequence: CASSSHQLADTQYF. The CDR3 coding sequence is TGTGCCAGCAGTTCTCACCAACTAGCAGATACGCAGTATTTT.

This chain joins TRBV19 and TRBJ1-1; 7 nucleotides agree with TRBD1. Germline trimming cut 8 bases from V and 4 bases from J; bases unmatched to any gene: 16. This CDR3 is 16 amino acids long. The germline gives CDR1 LNHDA, CDR2 SQIVND (reference sequence). CDR3 coding DNA: TGTGCCAGTGGCCCGGTTAGGACAGGTTATGGCACTGAAGCTTTCTTT. It yields the protein CASGPVRTGYGTEAFF.

This clone showed up just a few times. The V gene is TRBV28, the J gene TRBJ2-5; possible D gene TRBD2, 6 bases. The germline V and J ends were trimmed by 2 bases and 3 bases, with 16 bases remaining between them. The CDR3 totals 16 residues. Germline CDR1 MDHEN, CDR2 SYDVKM. The CDR3 protein is CASSLGRGRKKETQYF. The CDR3, as DNA: TGTGCCAGCAGTTTAGGTCGTGGGAGGAAAAAAGAGACCCAGTACTTC.